Reported below is one TCR beta chain. Its antigen remains unidentified. Through template switching, a universal primer site was introduced, and the cDNA contained unique molecular identifiers. Using its own MiXCR run on the 5' RACE reads, TCRdb lists one record per CDR3 protein. The sample records around 370,000 distinct CDR3 sequences, 7% to 9.5% being singletons. J gave up 2 bases and V 7 bases, and 11 bases lay outside the gene matches. The CDR3 spans 17 residues. Germline V gene lookup returns CDR1 DFQATT and CDR2 SNEGSKA (reference sequence). This record comes from a study of identical twins. Notes on the study in general: For out-of-frame alpha sequences shared by twins, low generation probability was in excess. Conclusions relied on cross-sectional statistical analysis, not following the same donors. Excess sharing by twins proved weaker in beta out-of-frame sequences.

The chain carries TRBV20-1 and TRBJ2-5; 15 bases fit TRBD2. Sequencing used naive T cells sorted from blood. The source of this sequence is a woman in her 50s in good health. This CDR3 is CSVRTSGRALRQETQYF. CDR3 nucleotide sequence: TGCAGTGTGAGGACTAGCGGGAGGGCTTTAAGGCAAGAGACCCAGTACTTC.